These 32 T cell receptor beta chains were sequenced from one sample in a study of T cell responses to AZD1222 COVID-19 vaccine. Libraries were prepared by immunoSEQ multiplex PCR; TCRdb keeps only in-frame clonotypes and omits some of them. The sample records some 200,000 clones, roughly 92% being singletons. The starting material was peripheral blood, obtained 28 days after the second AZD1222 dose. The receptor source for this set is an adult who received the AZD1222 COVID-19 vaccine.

DNA for the CDR3: TGTGCCAGCAGCTTAGCGCCAGGCCACGGTGAGCAGTTCTTC. Protein sequence: CASSLAPGHGEQFF. The chain recombines TRBV7-9 with TRBJ2-1; D not certain. The CDR3 covers 14 residues. Germline lookup yields CDR1 SEHNR and CDR2 FQNEAQ (reference sequence). The germline V and J ends were trimmed by 0 bases and 9 bases, with 12 bases remaining between them. Together with reference TRBV7-9 and TRBJ2-1, the CDR3 gives the full variable domain: DTGVSQNPRHKITKRGQNVTFRCDPISEHNRLYWYRQTLGQGPEFLTYFQNEAQLEKSRLLSDRFSAERPKGSFSTLEIQRTEQGDSAMYLCASSLAPGHGEQFFGPGTRLTVL.

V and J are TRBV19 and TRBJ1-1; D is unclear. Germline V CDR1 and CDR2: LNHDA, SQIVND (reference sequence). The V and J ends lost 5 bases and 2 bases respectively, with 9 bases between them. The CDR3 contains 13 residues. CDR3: CASSRFLNTEAFF. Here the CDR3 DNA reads TGTGCCAGTAGTCGGTTTCTAAACACTGAAGCTTTCTTT.

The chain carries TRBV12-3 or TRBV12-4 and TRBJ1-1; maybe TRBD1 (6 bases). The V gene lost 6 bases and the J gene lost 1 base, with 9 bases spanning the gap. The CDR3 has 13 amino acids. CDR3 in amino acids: CASRSQGNTEAFF. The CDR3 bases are TGTGCCAGCAGATCACAGGGGAACACTGAAGCTTTCTTT.

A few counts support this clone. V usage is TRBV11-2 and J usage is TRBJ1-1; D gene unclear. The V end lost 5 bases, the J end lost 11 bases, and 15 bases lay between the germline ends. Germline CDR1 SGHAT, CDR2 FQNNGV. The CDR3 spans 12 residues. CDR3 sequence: CASSLDGSLAFF. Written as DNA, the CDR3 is TGTGCCAGCAGCCTGGACGGCTCTCTGGCTTTCTTT.

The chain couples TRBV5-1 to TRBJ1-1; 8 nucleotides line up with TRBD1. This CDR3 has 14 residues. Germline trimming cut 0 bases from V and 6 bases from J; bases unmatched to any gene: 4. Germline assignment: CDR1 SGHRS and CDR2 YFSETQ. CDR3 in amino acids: CASSLARGRSEAFF. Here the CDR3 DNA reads TGCGCCAGCAGCTTGGCCAGGGGGCGGTCTGAAGCTTTCTTT.

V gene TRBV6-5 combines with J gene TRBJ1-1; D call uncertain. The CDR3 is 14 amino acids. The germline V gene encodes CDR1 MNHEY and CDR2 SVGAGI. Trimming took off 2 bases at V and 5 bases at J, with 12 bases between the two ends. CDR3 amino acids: CASSYEISGTEAFF. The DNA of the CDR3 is TGTGCCAGCAGTTACGAAATTTCGGGTACTGAAGCTTTCTTT.

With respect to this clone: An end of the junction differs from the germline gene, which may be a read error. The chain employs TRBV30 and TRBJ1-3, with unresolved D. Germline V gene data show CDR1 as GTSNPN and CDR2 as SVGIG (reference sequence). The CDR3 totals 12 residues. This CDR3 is CAWSVTGNTIYF. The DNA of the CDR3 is TGTGCCTGGAGTGTAACTGGGAACACCATATATTTT.

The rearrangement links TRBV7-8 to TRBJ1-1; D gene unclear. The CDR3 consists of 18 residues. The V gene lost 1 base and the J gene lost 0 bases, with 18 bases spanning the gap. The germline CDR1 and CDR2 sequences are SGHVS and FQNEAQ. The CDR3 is CASSLETWWSSMNTEAFF. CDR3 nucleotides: TGTGCCAGCAGCTTAGAGACGTGGTGGTCATCTATGAACACTGAAGCTTTCTTT.

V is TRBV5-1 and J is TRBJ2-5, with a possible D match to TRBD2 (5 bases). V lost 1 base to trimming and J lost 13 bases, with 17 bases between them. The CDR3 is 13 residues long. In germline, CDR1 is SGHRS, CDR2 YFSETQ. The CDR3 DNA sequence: TGCGCCAGCAGCTTGCGGGCTAGCCATAGCCGGTACTTC. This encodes CASSLRASHSRYF.

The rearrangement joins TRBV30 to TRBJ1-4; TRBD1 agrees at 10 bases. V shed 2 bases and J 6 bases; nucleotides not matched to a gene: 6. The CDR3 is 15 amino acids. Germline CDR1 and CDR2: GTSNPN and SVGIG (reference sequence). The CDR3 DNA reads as TGTGCCTGGAGTTCTACCGGGACAGGGGATGAAAAACTGTTTTTT. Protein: CAWSSTGTGDEKLFF. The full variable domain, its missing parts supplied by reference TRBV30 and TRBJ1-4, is SQTIHQWPATLVQPVGSPLSLECTVEGTSNPNLYWYRQAAGRGLQLLFYSVGIGQISSEVPQNLSASRPQDRQFILSSKKLLLSDSGFYLCAWSSTGTGDEKLFFGSGTQLSVL.

The CDR3 sequence: CASSAGTRHEQFF. CDR3 coding DNA: TGTGCCAGCAGCGCGGGGACTAGACATGAGCAGTTCTTC. V is TRBV5-4 and J is TRBJ2-1, with 8 bases identical to TRBD2. Trimming removed 4 bases from V and 8 bases from J; junction bases left unmatched: 5. CDR1 and CDR2 (germline): SGHNT, YYREEE (reference sequence). This CDR3 has 13 residues.

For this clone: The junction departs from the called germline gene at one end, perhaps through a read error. This chain's CDR3 is CASSSRGQGVGGRETQYF. The CDR3 DNA sequence: TGTGCTAGCAGCTCGCGAGGACAGGGGGTAGGGGGTCGAGAGACCCAGTACTTC. The rearrangement joins TRBV7-7 to TRBJ2-5; 10 bases map to TRBD1. CDR1 and CDR2 (germline): SSHAT, FNYEAQ (reference sequence). The CDR3 length is 18 residues.

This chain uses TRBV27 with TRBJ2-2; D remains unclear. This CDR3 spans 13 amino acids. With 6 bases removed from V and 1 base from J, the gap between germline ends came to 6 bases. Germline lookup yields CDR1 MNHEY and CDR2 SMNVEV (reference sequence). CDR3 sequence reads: CASSHMNTGELFF. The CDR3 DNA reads TGTGCCAGCAGCCACATGAACACCGGGGAGCTGTTTTTT.

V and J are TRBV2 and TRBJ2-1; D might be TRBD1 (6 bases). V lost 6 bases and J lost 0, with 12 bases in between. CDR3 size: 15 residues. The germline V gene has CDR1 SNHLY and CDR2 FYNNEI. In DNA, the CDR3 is TGTGCCAGCAGGCGAGGACAGCCCTCCTACAATGAGCAGTTCTTC. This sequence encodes CASRRGQPSYNEQFF.

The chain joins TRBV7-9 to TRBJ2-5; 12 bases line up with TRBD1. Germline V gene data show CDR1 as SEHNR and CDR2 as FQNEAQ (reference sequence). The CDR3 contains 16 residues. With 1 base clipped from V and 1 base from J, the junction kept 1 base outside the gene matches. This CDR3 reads CASSLGDRGLQETQYF. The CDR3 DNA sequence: TGTGCCAGCAGCTTAGGGGACAGGGGGCTCCAAGAGACCCAGTACTTC.

The CDR3 DNA reads as TGTGCCAGCAGTAAGGGGACGACAGGCGATGCCGGCTACACCTTC. Encoded protein: CASSKGTTGDAGYTF. The V and J genes are TRBV6-5 and TRBJ1-2; tentative D call: TRBD1 (6 bases). The CDR3 covers 15 residues. Germline V gene sequence: CDR1 MNHEY, CDR2 SVGAGI. V was cut by 5 bases and J by 8 bases, with 21 bases left in between.

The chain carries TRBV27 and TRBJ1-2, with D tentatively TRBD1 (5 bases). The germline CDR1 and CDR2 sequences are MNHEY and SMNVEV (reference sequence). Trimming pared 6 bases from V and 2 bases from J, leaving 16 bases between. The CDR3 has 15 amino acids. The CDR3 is CASSPSGGGNYGYTF. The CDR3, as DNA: TGTGCCAGCAGCCCTAGTGGGGGGGGGAACTATGGCTACACCTTC.

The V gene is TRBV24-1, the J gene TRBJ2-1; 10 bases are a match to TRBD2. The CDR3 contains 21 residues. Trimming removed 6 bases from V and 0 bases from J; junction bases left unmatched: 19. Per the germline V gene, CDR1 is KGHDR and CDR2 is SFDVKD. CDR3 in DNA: TGTGCCACCAGTAATGGGAGGGGACGAGCGGGGGGGCCGAGCTCCTACAATGAGCAGTTCTTC. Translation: CATSNGRGRAGGPSSYNEQFF.

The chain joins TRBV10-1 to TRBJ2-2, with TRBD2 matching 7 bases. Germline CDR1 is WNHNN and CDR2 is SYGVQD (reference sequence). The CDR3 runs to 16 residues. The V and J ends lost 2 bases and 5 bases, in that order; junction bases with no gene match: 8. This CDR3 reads CASSERGRAGTGELFF. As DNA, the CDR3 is TGCGCCAGCAGTGAGCGGGGGAGGGCCGGAACCGGGGAGCTGTTTTTT.

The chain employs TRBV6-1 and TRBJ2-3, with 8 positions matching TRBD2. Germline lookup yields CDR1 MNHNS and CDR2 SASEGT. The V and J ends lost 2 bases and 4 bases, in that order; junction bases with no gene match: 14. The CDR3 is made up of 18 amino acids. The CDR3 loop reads CASSEPLQGLGGSDTQYF. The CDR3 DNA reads TGTGCCAGCAGTGAACCTCTTCAGGGACTAGGGGGATCAGATACGCAGTATTTT.

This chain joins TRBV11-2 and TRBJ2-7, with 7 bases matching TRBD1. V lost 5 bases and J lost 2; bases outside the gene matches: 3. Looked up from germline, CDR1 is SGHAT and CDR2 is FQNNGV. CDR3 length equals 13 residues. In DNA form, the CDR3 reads TGTGCCAGCAGCGGGGGACAGACCTACGAGCAGTACTTC. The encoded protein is CASSGGQTYEQYF.

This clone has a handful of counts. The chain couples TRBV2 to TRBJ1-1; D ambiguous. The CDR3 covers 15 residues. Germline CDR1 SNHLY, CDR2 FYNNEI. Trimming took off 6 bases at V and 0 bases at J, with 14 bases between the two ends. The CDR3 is CASRRTGDLNTEAFF. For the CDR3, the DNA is TGTGCCAGCAGGAGAACGGGAGATTTGAACACTGAAGCTTTCTTT. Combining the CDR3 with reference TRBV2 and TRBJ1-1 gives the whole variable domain EPEVTQTPSHQVTQMGQEVILRCVPISNHLYFYWYRQILGQKVEFLVSFYNNEISEKSEIFDDQFSVERPDGSNFTLKIRSTKLEDSAMYFCASRRTGDLNTEAFFGQGTRLTVV.

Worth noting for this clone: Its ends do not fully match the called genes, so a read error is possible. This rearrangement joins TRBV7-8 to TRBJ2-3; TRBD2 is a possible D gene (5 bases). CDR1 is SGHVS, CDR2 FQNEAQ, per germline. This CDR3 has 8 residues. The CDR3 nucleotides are TGTGCCAGCAGCCGGACTTTTTTT. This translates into CASSRTFF.

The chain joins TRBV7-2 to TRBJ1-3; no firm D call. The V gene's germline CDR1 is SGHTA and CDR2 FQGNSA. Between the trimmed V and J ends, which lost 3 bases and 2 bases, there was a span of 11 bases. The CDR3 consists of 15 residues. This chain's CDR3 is CASSFRWGAGNTIYF. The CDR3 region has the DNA TGTGCCAGCAGCTTCCGGTGGGGAGCTGGAAACACCATATATTTT.

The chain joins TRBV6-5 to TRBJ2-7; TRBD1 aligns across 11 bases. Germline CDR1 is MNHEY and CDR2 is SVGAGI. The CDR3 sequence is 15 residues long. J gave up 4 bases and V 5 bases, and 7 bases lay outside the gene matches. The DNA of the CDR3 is TGTGCCAGCAGTCTACAGGGACAGGGGGTTTACGAGCAGTACTTC. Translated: CASSLQGQGVYEQYF.

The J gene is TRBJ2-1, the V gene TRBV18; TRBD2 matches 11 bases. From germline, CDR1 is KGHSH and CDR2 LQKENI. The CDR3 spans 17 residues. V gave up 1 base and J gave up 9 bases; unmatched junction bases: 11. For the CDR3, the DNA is TGTGCCAGCTCACCACGTAGGGGACTAGCGGACCTCGGTGAGCAGTTCTTC. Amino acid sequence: CASSPRRGLADLGEQFF.

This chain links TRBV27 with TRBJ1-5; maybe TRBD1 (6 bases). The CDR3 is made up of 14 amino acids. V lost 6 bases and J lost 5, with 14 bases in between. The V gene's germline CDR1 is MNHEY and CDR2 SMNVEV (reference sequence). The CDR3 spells CASRLGEGDQPQHF. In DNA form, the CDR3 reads TGTGCCAGCAGACTTGGGGAGGGGGATCAGCCCCAGCATTTT.

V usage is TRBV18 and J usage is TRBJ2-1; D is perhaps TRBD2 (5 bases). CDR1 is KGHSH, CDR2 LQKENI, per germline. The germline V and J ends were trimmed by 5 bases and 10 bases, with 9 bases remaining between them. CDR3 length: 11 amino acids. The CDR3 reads CASSSQREQFF. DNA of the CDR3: TGTGCCAGCTCATCTCAGCGGGAGCAGTTCTTC.

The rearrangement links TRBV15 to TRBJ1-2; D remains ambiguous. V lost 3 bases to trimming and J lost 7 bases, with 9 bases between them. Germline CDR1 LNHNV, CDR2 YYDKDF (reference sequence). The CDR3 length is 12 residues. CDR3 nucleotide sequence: TGTGCCACCAGCAGGTTCGGTGGTGGCTACACCTTC. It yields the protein CATSRFGGGYTF.

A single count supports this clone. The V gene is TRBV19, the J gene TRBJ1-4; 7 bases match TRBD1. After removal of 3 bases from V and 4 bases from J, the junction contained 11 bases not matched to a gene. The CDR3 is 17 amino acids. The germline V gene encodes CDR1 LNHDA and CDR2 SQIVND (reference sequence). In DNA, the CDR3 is TGTGCCAGTAGTATGCAGGGGACGGACAGGCATAATGAAAAACTGTTTTTT. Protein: CASSMQGTDRHNEKLFF.

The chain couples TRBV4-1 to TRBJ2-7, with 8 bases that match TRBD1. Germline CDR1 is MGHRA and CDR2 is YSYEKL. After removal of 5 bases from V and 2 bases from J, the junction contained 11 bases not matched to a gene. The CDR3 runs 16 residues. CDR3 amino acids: CASSKRGPGGPYEQYF. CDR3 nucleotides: TGCGCCAGCAGCAAACGGGGCCCAGGGGGCCCCTACGAGCAGTACTTC.

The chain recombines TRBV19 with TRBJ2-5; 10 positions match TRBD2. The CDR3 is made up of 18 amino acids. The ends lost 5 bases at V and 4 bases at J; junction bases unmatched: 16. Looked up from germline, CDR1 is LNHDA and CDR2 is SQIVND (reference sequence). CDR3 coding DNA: TGTGCCAGTAGTGCGGGCCTAGCGGGGGTCGGCGTAGGAGAGACCCAGTACTTC. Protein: CASSAGLAGVGVGETQYF.